A single sample gave rise to the 17 T cell receptor beta chains below, sequenced in a study of T cell changes during pregnancy in multiple sclerosis. Here immunoSEQ multiplex PCR was the method, and the copy in TCRdb shows in-frame clones only, minus some. The sample lists around 45,000 clones, about 90% occurring once. Sample: CD4+ T cells from peripheral blood mononuclear cells, taken in the third trimester of pregnancy. These TCRs come from a female donor with multiple sclerosis, enrolled in a pregnancy study.

The table lists this clone with a few counts. CDR3 loop: CASRSPGGETQYF. The CDR3 region has the DNA TGCGCCAGCAGGAGTCCCGGCGGGGAGACCCAGTACTTC. V usage is TRBV5-1 and J usage is TRBJ2-5; the D gene is possibly TRBD2 (5 bases). The CDR3 is made up of 13 amino acids. V dropped 5 bases and J dropped 5 bases, with 13 bases sitting between them. Looked up from germline, CDR1 is SGHRS and CDR2 is YFSETQ.

The chain joins TRBV6-6 to TRBJ2-1, with a weak D call TRBD2 (5 bases). The CDR3 covers 15 residues. Germline CDR1 MNHNY, CDR2 SVGAGI (reference sequence). Trimming cost V 5 bases and J 3 bases, with 14 bases left between them. The CDR3 reads CASSPTRGYYNEQFF. The CDR3, as DNA: TGTGCCAGCAGTCCAACTAGAGGGTACTACAATGAGCAGTTCTTC.

The chain links TRBV28 to TRBJ2-1; 12 bases agree with TRBD2. Germline CDR1 is MDHEN and CDR2 is SYDVKM. The length of the CDR3 is 16 residues. After removal of 6 bases from V and 8 bases from J, the junction contained 11 bases not matched to a gene. CDR3 region: CASRPRTSGIGDEQFF. In DNA form, the CDR3 reads TGTGCCAGCAGACCGAGGACTAGCGGGATTGGAGATGAGCAGTTCTTC.

The chain recombines TRBV7-2 with TRBJ2-5, with 10 bases identical to TRBD2. The CDR3 totals 16 residues. J was trimmed by 5 bases and V by 5 bases; bases with no gene match: 11. Germline assignment: CDR1 SGHTA and CDR2 FQGNSA. As DNA, the CDR3 is TGTGCCAGCAGCCCCAGGGCTAGCGGGAGTAAGGAGACCCAGTACTTC. Encoded protein: CASSPRASGSKETQYF.

This clone showed up just once. The J gene is TRBJ2-2, the V gene TRBV7-6; 13 bases line up with TRBD2. The V gene end was trimmed by 4 bases and the J gene end by 4 bases; junction bases not matched to a gene: 9. This CDR3 has 18 amino acids. The germline V gene has CDR1 SGHVS and CDR2 FNYEAQ. The CDR3: CASSSILAGGLGTGELFF. Written as DNA, the CDR3 is TGTGCCAGCAGCTCGATACTAGCGGGAGGGCTGGGCACCGGGGAGCTGTTTTTT.

The chain is built from TRBV11-3 and TRBJ1-2; tentatively, D is TRBD1 (5 bases). The CDR3 extends over 14 amino acids. Germline V gene sequence: CDR1 SGHNT, CDR2 YENEEA. Between the trimmed V and J ends, which lost 1 base and 4 bases, there was a span of 10 bases. The CDR3 reads CASSLGDSSYGYTF. CDR3 bases: TGTGCCAGCAGCTTAGGGGACTCTAGCTATGGCTACACCTTC.

The chain has TRBV11-3 and TRBJ2-1; 8 nucleotides agree with TRBD2. The CDR3 contains 17 residues. After removal of 2 bases from V and 6 bases from J, the junction contained 12 bases not matched to a gene. In germline, CDR1 is SGHNT, CDR2 YENEEA. In nucleotides, the CDR3 is TGTGCCAGCAGCTTACCCCGAGGAAGCGGGAGTCGCAATGAGCAGTTCTTC. It yields the protein CASSLPRGSGSRNEQFF.

This clone occurred once. The chain joins TRBV15 to TRBJ2-1; weak D call: TRBD2 (6 bases). The CDR3 has 15 residues. V gave up 0 bases and J gave up 9 bases, with 15 bases separating them. Germline lookup yields CDR1 LNHNV and CDR2 YYDKDF (reference sequence). The CDR3 is CATSRDRLVLSEQFF. The CDR3, as DNA: TGTGCCACCAGCAGAGATCGACTAGTTCTTTCTGAGCAGTTCTTC.

The genes are TRBV14 and TRBJ2-1; the match to TRBD2 covers 13 bases. CDR3 length equals 19 residues. Trimming at V came to 4 bases and at J to 3 bases, leaving 12 bases not matched to a gene. Germline CDR1 SGHDN, CDR2 FVKESK. CDR3: CASSPRTSGSSTIYNEQFF. As DNA, the CDR3 is TGTGCCAGCAGCCCCCGGACTAGCGGGAGTTCTACGATCTACAATGAGCAGTTCTTC.

This clone came up a few times. CDR3 nucleotides: TGTGCCTGGAGTGTAAGAGGGACTGAAGCTTTCTTT. Its protein is CAWSVRGTEAFF. This chain connects TRBV30 to TRBJ1-1; D not certain. The V end lost 0 bases, the J end lost 5 bases, and 7 bases lay between the germline ends. The CDR3 contains 12 residues. Germline CDR1 and CDR2: GTSNPN and SVGIG (reference sequence).

V is TRBV10-3 and J is TRBJ2-5; D is unclear. This CDR3 spans 14 amino acids. Germline V gene data show CDR1 as ENHRY and CDR2 as SYGVKD. Trimming shortened V by 6 bases and J by 3 bases, and 14 bases separated the two germline ends. This CDR3 reads CAISAGGNKETQYF. The CDR3 bases are TGTGCCATCAGCGCCGGTGGTAATAAAGAGACCCAGTACTTC.

This clone was detected once. The chain carries TRBV2 and TRBJ2-7; 7 bases map to TRBD1. The trim removed 8 bases at V and 3 bases at J, leaving 4 bases unmatched. Germline values: CDR1 SNHLY, CDR2 FYNNEI. The CDR3 sequence is 12 residues long. The CDR3 DNA follows: TGTGCCAGCTCGGCAGGGGGCTACGAGCAGTACTTC. It yields the protein CASSAGGYEQYF.

V is TRBV6-1 and J is TRBJ2-2; 9 bases are a match to TRBD1. Germline V lookup: CDR1 MNHNS, CDR2 SASEGT. CDR3 length: 13 amino acids. The junction had 4 bases not matched to a gene; V was cut back by 6 bases and J by 8 bases. The DNA for the CDR3 is TGTGCCAGCAGGGACAGGGGCGCGGGGGAGCTGTTTTTT. This encodes CASRDRGAGELFF.

The CDR3 DNA reads TGTGCCAGTAGTGACCAACTAGTTATGGTAATGTACGAGCAGTACTTC. Its protein product is CASSDQLVMVMYEQYF. The gene calls are TRBV19 and TRBJ2-7; TRBD2 is a possible D gene (5 bases). The CDR3 is 16 residues long. Germline V CDR1 and CDR2: LNHDA, SQIVND (reference sequence). The germline V and J ends were trimmed by 5 bases and 4 bases, with 21 bases remaining between them.

The chain combines TRBV7-9 with TRBJ1-3; 7 nucleotides align to TRBD1. Trimming at V came to 5 bases and at J to 8 bases, leaving 9 bases not matched to a gene. The CDR3 is 14 amino acids. The germline V gene encodes CDR1 SEHNR and CDR2 FQNEAQ (reference sequence). CDR3 DNA sequence: TGTGCCAGCAGCCTCGGACAGGTCCCTCACACCATATATTTT. Amino acid sequence: CASSLGQVPHTIYF.

The chain joins TRBV11-2 to TRBJ2-3; 9 nucleotides align to TRBD1. Germline CDR1 is SGHAT and CDR2 is FQNNGV. The CDR3 is made up of 16 amino acids. Germline trimming cut 5 bases from V and 3 bases from J; bases unmatched to any gene: 9. The chain's CDR3 is CASSKNTGGLTDTQYF. In nucleotides, the CDR3 is TGTGCCAGCAGCAAAAACACAGGGGGCCTAACAGATACGCAGTATTTT.

This chain uses TRBV7-8 with TRBJ1-1, with 8 bases matching TRBD1. CDR1 is SGHVS, CDR2 FQNEAQ, per germline. The CDR3 is 14 amino acids. J gave up 6 bases and V 5 bases, and 8 bases lay outside the gene matches. CDR3 sequence (DNA): TGTGCCAGCAGCGCGCAGGGGGCCAGATCTGAAGCTTTCTTT. Protein product: CASSAQGARSEAFF.